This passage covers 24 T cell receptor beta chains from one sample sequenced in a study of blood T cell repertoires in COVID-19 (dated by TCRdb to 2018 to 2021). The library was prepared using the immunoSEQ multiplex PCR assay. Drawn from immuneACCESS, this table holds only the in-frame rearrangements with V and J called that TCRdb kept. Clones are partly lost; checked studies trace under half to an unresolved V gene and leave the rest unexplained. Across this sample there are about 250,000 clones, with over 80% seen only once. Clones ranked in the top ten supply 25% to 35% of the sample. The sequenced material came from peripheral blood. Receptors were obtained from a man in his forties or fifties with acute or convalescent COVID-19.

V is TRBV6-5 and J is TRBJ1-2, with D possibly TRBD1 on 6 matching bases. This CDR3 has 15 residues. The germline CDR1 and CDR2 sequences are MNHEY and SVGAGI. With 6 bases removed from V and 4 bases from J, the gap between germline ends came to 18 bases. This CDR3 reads CASSPHSEQGYGYTF. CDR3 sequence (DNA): TGTGCCAGCAGCCCCCACTCGGAACAGGGCTATGGCTACACCTTC.

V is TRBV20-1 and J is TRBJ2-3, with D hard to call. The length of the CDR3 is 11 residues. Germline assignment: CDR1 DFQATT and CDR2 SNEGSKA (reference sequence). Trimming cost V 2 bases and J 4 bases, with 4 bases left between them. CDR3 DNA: TGCAGTGCTAGACCCGCAGATACGCAGTATTTT. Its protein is CSARPADTQYF.

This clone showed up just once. The CDR3 DNA reads as TGTGCCTCCCGGGACAGGGATGAAGAGACCCAGTACTTC. As protein: CASRDRDEETQYF. This sequence joins TRBV24-1 and TRBJ2-5, with TRBD1 matching 9 bases. This CDR3 is built from 13 residues. The J segment lost 3 bases and the V segment lost 12 bases, leaving 7 bases of the junction unmatched. Per germline, CDR1 KGHDR and CDR2 SFDVKD.

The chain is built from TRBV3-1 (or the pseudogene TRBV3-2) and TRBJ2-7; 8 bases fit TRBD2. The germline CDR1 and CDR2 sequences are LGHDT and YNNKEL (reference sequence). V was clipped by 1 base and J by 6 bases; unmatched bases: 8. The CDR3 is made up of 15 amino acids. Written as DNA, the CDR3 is TGTGCCAGCAGCCAAGGCGGGGGGATGGCCGGCGAGCAGTACTTC. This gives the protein CASSQGGGMAGEQYF.

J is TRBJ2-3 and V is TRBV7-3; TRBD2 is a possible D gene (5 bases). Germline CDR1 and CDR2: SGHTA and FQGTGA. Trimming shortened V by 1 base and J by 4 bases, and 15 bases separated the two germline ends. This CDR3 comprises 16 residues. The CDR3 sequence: CASSLMPSSIPDTQYF. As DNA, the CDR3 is TGTGCCAGCAGCTTAATGCCTAGCTCTATCCCAGATACGCAGTATTTT. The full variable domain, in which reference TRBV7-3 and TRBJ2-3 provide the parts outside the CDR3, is GAGVSQTPSNKVTEKGKYVELRCDPISGHTALYWYRQSLGQGPEFLIYFQGTGAADDSGLPNDRFFAVRPEGSVSTLKIQRTERGDSAVYLCASSLMPSSIPDTQYFGPGTRLTVL.

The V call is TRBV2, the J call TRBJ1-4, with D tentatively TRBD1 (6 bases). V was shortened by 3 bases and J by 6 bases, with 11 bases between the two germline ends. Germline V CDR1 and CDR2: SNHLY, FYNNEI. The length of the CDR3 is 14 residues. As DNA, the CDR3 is TGTGCCAGCAGTGACAGGACAGAGGATGAAAAACTGTTTTTT. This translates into CASSDRTEDEKLFF.

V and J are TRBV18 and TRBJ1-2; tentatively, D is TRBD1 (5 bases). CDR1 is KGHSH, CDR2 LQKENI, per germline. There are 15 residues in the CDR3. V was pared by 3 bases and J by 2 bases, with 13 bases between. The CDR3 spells CASSPSYRTNYGYTF. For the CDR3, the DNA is TGTGCCAGCTCACCTTCGTACAGGACAAACTATGGCTACACCTTC.

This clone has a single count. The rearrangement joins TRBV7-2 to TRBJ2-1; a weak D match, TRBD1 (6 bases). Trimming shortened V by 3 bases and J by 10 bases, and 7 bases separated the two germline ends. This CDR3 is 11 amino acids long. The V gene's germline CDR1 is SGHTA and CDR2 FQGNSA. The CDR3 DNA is TGTGCCAGCAGCTTTGGGACAGAGCAGTTCTTC. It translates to CASSFGTEQFF.

Here the CDR3 reads CASSPGQGGNIQYF. The DNA of the CDR3 is TGTGCCAGCAGCCCGGGACAGGGAGGAAACATTCAGTACTTC. The chain is built from TRBV7-2 and TRBJ2-4; TRBD1 agrees at 9 bases. This CDR3 is 14 amino acids long. V was clipped by 5 bases and J by 6 bases; unmatched bases: 5. CDR1 and CDR2 (germline): SGHTA, FQGNSA.

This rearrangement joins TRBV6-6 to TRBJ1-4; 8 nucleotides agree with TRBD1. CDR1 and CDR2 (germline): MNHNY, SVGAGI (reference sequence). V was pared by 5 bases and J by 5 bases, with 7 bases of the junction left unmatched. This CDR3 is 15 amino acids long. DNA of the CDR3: TGTGCCAGCAGTGCTAGGGACAGGAGCAATGAAAAACTGTTTTTT. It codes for CASSARDRSNEKLFF.

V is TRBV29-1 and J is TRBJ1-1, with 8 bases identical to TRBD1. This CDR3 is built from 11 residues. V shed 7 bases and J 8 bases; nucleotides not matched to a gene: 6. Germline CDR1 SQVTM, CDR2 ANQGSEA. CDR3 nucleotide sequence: TGCAGCGCCCGGACAGGGCAGGAAGCTTTCTTT. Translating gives CSARTGQEAFF.

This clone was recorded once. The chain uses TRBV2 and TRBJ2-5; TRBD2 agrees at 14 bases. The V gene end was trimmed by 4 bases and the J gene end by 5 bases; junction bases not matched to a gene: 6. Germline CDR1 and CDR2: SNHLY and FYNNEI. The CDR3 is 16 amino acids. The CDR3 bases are TGTGCCAGCAGTGCCCCGGGACTAGCGGGAGTTGAGACCCAGTACTTC. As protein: CASSAPGLAGVETQYF. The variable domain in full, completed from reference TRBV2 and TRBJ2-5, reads EPEVTQTPSHQVTQMGQEVILRCVPISNHLYFYWYRQILGQKVEFLVSFYNNEISEKSEIFDDQFSVERPDGSNFTLKIRSTKLEDSAMYFCASSAPGLAGVETQYFGPGTRLLVL.

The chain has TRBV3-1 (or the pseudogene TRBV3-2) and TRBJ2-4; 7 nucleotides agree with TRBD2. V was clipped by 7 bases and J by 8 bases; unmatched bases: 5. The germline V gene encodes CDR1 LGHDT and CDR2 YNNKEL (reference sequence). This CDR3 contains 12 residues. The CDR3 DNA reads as TGTGCCAGCAACACACGGGGGGACATTCAGTACTTC. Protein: CASNTRGDIQYF.

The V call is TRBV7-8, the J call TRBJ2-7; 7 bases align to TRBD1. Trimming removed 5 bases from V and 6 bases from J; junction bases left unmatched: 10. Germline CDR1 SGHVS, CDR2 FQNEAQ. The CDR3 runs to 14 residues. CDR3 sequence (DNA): TGTGCCAGCAGCCAGGACAGGCGAGGGGTCGAGCAGTACTTC. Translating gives CASSQDRRGVEQYF.

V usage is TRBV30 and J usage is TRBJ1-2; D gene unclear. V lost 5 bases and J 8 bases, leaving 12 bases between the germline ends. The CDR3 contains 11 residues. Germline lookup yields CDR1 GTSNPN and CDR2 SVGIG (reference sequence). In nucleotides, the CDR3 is TGTGCCTGGTCCGAGGGCTCCGGCTACACCTTC. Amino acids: CAWSEGSGYTF.

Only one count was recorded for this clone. DNA for the CDR3: TGTGCCAGCAGCCACATTGCTAGCGGGGGCAGCTCCTACAATGAGCAGTTCTTC. It codes for CASSHIASGGSSYNEQFF. V is TRBV3-1 (or the pseudogene TRBV3-2) and J is TRBJ2-1; 10 bases map to TRBD2. V was pared by 3 bases and J by 0 bases, with 8 bases of the junction left unmatched. CDR1 and CDR2 (germline): LGHDT, YNNKEL (reference sequence). The length of the CDR3 is 18 residues.

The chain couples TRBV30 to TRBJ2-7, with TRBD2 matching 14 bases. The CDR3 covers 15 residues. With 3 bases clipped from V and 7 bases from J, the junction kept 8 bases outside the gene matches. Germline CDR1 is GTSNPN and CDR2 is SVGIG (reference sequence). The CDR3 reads CAWRLGLAGAGEQYF. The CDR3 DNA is TGTGCCTGGAGGTTGGGACTAGCGGGAGCGGGGGAGCAGTACTTC.

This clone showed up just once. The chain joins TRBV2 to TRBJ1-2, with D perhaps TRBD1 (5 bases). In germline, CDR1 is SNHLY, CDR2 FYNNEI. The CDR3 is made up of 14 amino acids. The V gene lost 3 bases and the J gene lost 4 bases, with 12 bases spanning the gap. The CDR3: CASSDRVRGYGYTF. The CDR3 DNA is TGTGCCAGCAGTGACAGGGTACGCGGCTATGGCTACACCTTC.

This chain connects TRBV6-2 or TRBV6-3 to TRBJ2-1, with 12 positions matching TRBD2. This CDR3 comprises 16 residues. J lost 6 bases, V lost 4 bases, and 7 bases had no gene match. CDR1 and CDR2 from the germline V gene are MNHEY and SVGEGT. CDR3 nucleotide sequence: TGTGCCAGCAGTTTCCCTAGCGGGAGGGTAGGCAATGAGCAGTTCTTC. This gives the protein CASSFPSGRVGNEQFF.

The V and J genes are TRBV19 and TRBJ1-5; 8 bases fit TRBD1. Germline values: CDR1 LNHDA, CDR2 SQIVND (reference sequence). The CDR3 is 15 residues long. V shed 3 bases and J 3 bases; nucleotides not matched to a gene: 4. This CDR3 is CASSMSRGPNQPQHF. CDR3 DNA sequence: TGTGCCAGTAGTATGTCCAGGGGGCCCAATCAGCCCCAGCATTTT.

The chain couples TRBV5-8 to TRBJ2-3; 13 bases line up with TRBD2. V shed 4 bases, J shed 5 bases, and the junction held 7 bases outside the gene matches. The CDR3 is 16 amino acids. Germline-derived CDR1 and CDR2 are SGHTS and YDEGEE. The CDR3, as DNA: TGTGCCAGCAGCGTTCGACTAGCGGGAGGCGGAGATACGCAGTATTTT. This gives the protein CASSVRLAGGGDTQYF.

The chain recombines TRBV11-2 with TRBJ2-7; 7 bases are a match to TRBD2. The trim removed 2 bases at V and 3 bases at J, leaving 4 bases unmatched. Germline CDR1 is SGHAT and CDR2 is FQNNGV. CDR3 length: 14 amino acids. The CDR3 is CASSLSSGRYEQYF. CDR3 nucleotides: TGTGCCAGCAGCTTAAGTAGCGGGCGCTACGAGCAGTACTTC.

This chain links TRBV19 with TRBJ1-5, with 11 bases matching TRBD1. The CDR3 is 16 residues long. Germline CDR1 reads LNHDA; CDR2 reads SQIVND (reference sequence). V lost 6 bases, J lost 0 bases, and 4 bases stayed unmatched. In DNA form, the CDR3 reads TGTGCCAGTAGGGACAGGGGGCAATATAGCAATCAGCCCCAGCATTTT. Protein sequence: CASRDRGQYSNQPQHF. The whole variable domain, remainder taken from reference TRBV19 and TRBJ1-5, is DGGITQSPKYLFRKEGQNVTLSCEQNLNHDAMYWYRQDPGQGLRLIYYSQIVNDFQKGDIAEGYSVSREKKESFPLTVTSAQKNPTAFYLCASRDRGQYSNQPQHFGDGTRLSIL.

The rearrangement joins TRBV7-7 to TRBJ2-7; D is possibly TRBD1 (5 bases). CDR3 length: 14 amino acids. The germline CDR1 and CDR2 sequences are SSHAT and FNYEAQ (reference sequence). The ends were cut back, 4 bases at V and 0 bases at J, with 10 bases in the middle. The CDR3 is CASSSDITSYEQYF. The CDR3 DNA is TGTGCCAGCAGCTCGGACATTACCTCCTACGAGCAGTACTTC.